The TCR beta chain described here comes from a study of blood T cells in healthy people across ages. Across the whole study: Using template switching, researchers captured about one barcoded beta molecule for each two T cells. Study outcomes and limitations: Both naive CD4+ cell counts and diversity were greater in long-lived donors than in aged donors. In the absence of known donor CMV status, changes in expanded clonotypes were possibly confounded.

This clonotype has more than one count but fewer than ten. What it binds is not known. The second PCR ran roughly 6 to 11 cycles with a sample-barcoded 5' primer and J-beta primers. Each cDNA was tagged by a template-switch adaptor containing 12 random nucleotides. MiXCR, run by TCRdb on the 5' RACE reads, gives a single entry per CDR3 protein. Here the sample spans about a million distinct CDR3 sequences, around 48% being singletons. The germline V and J ends were trimmed by 6 bases and 6 bases, with 20 bases remaining between them. Germline CDR1 reads DFQATT; CDR2 reads SNEGSKA (reference sequence). This CDR3 region has 14 residues.

This clonotype originated in a young man in good health. The chain joins TRBV20-1 to TRBJ1-2; maybe TRBD1 (6 bases). Sequencing used blood. The CDR3 loop is CSASMVEQGHGYTF. In nucleotides, the CDR3 is TGCAGTGCCTCCATGGTCGAACAGGGCCATGGCTACACCTTC.